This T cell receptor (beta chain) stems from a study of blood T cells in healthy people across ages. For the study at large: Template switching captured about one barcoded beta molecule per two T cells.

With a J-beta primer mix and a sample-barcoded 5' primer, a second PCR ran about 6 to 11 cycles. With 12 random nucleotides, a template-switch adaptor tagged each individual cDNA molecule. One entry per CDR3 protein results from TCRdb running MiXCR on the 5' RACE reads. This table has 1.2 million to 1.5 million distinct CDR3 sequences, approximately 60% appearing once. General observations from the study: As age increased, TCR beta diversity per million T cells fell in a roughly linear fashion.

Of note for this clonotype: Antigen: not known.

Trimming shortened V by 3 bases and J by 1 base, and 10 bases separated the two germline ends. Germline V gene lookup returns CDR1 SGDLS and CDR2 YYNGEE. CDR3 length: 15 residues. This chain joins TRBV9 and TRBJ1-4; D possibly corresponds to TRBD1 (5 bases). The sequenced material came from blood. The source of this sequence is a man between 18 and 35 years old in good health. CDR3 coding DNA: TGTGCCAGCAGCGGTGCCACAGGAACTAATGAAAAACTGTTTTTT. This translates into CASSGATGTNEKLFF.